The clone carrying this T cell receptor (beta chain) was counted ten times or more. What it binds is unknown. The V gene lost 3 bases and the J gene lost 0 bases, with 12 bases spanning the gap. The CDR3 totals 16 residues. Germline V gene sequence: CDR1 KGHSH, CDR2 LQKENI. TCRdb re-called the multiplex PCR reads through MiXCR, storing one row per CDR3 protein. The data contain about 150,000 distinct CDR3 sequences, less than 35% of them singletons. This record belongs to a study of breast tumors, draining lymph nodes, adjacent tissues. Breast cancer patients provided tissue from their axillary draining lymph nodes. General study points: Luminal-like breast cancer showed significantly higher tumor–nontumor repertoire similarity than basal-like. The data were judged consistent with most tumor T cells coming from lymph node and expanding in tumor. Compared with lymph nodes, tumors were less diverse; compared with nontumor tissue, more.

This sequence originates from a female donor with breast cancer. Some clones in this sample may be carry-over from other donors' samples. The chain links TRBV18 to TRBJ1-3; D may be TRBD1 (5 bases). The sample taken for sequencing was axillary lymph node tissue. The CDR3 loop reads CASSPGRRSSGNTIYF. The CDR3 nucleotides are TGTGCCAGCTCACCGGGACGGCGGAGCTCTGGAAACACCATATATTTT.